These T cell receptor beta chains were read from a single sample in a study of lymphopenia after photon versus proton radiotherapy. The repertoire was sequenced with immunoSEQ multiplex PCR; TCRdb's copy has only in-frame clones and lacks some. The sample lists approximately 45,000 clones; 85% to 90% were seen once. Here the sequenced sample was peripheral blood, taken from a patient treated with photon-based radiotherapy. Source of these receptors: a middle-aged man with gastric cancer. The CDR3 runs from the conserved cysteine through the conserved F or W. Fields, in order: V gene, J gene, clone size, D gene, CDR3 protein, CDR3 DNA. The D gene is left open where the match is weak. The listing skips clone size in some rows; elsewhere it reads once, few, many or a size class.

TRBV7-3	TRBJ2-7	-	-	CASSQAGSYEQYF	TGTGCCAGCAGTCAGGCGGGCTCCTACGAGCAGTACTTC
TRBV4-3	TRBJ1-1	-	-	CASSPLVNTEAFF	TGCGCCAGCAGCCCCCTCGTGAACACTGAAGCTTTCTTT
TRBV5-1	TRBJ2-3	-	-	CASSLRGTATDTQYF	TGCGCCAGCAGCTTGAGGGGAACCGCCACAGATACGCAGTATTTT
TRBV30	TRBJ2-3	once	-	CAWNPGQAADTQYF	TGTGCCTGGAATCCCGGGCAGGCCGCAGATACGCAGTATTTT
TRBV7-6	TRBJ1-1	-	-	CASSLVGSGGTEAFF	TGTGCCAGCAGCTTAGTAGGGTCCGGGGGCACTGAAGCTTTCTTT
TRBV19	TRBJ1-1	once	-	CASNRWLDTEAFF	TGTGCCAGTAATAGGTGGTTGGACACTGAAGCTTTCTTT
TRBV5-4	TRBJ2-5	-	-	CASSLAGAETQYF	TGTGCCAGCAGCTTGGCTGGGGCGGAGACCCAGTACTTC
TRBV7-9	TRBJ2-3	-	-	CASSPPDTQYF	TGTGCCAGCAGCCCCCCAGATACGCAGTATTTT
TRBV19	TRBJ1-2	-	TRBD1	CASRLSPTGEANYGYTF	TGTGCCAGTAGGCTATCCCCGACAGGGGAAGCTAACTATGGCTACACCTTC
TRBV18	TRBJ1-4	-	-	CASSPIGGIYGEKLFF	TGTGCCAGCTCACCAATTGGAGGGATCTACGGGGAAAAACTGTTTTTT
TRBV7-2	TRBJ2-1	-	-	CASSSPTRYNEQFF	TGTGCCAGCAGCTCCCCGACACGATACAATGAGCAGTTCTTC
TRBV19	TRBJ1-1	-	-	CASESFKRREAFF	TGTGCCAGTGAATCATTCAAGCGGCGTGAAGCTTTCTTT